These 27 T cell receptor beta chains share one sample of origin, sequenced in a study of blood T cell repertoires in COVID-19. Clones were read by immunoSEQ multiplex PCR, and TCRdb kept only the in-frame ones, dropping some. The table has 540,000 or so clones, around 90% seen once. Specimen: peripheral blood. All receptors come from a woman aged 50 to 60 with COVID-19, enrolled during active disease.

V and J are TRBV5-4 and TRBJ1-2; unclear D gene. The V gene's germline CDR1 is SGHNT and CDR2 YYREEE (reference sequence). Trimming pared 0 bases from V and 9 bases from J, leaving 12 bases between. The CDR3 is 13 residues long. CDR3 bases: TGTGCCAGCAGCTTGGACAGCCTCCGGAGCTACACCTTC. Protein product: CASSLDSLRSYTF.

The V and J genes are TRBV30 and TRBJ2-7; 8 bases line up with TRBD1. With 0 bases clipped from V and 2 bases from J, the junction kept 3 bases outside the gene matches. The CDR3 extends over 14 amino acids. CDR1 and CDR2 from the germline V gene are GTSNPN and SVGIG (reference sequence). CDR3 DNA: TGTGCCTGGAGTGTCGGCAGGGGGCCCTACGAGCAGTACTTC. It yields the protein CAWSVGRGPYEQYF.

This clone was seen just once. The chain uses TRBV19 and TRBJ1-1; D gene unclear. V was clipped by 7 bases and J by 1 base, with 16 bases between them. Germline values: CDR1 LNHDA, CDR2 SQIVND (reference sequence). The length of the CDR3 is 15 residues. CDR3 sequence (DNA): TGTGCCAGTATGACGGAGCGCATAGGGAACACTGAAGCTTTCTTT. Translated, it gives CASMTERIGNTEAFF.

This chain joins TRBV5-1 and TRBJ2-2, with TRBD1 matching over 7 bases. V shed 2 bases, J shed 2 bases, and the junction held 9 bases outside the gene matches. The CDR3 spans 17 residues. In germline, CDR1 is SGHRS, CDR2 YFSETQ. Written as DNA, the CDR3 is TGCGCCAGCAGCTTCAAGCTCGGGACAGAAAACACCGGGGAGCTGTTTTTT. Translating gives CASSFKLGTENTGELFF. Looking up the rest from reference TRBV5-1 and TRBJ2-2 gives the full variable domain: KAGVTQTPRYLIKTRGQQVTLSCSPISGHRSVSWYQQTPGQGLQFLFEYFSETQRNKGNFPGRFSGRQFSNSRSEMNVSTLELGDSALYLCASSFKLGTENTGELFFGEGSRLTVL.

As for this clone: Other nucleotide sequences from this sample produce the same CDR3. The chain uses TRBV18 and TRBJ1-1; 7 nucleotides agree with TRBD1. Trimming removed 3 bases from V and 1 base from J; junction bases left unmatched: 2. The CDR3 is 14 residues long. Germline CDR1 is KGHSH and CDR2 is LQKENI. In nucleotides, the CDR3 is TGTGCCAGCTCACCCGGACAGGCGAACACTGAAGCTTTCTTT. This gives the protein CASSPGQANTEAFF.

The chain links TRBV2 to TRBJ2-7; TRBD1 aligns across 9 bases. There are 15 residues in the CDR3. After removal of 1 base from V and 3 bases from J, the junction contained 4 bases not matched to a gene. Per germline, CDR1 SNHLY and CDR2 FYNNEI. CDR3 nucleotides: TGTGCCAGCAGTGAAGGTGGGACAGGGAGCTACGAGCAGTACTTC. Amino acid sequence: CASSEGGTGSYEQYF.

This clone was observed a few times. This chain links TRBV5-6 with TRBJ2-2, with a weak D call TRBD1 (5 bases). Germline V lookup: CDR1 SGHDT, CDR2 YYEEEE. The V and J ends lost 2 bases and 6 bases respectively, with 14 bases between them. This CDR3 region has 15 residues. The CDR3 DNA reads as TGTGCCAGCAGCTTCGGAACAGGAAAGGCCGGGGAGCTGTTTTTT. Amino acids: CASSFGTGKAGELFF.

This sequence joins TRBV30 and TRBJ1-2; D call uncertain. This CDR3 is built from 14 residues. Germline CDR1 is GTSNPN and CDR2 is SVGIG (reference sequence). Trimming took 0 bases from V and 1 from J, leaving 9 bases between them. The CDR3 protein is CAWSVLGVNYGYTF. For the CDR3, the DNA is TGTGCCTGGAGTGTACTCGGGGTTAACTATGGCTACACCTTC. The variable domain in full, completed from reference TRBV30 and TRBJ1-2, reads SQTIHQWPATLVQPVGSPLSLECTVEGTSNPNLYWYRQAAGRGLQLLFYSVGIGQISSEVPQNLSASRPQDRQFILSSKKLLLSDSGFYLCAWSVLGVNYGYTFGSGTRLTVV.

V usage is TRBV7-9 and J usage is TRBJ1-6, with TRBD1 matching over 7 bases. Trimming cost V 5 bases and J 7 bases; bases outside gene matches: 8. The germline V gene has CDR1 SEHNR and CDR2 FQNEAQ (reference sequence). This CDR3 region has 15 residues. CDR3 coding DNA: TGTGCCAGCAGCCTAGGGGGCGCCGACAATTCACCCCTCCACTTT. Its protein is CASSLGGADNSPLHF. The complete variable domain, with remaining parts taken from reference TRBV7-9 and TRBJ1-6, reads DTGVSQNPRHKITKRGQNVTFRCDPISEHNRLYWYRQTLGQGPEFLTYFQNEAQLEKSRLLSDRFSAERPKGSFSTLEIQRTEQGDSAMYLCASSLGGADNSPLHFGNGTRLTVT.

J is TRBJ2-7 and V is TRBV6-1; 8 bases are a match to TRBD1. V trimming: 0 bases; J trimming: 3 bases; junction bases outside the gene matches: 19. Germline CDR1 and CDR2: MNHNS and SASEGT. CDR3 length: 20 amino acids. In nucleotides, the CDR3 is TGTGCCAGCAGTGAAGCGAGATTTTTCACGGGACAGGCATCTAGCTACGAGCAGTACTTC. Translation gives CASSEARFFTGQASSYEQYF.

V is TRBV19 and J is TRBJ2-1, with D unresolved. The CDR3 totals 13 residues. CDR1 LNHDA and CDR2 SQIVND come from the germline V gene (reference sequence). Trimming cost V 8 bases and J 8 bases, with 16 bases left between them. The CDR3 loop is CASSERVRYEQFF. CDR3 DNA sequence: TGTGCCAGTTCGGAACGGGTGAGGTATGAGCAGTTCTTC.

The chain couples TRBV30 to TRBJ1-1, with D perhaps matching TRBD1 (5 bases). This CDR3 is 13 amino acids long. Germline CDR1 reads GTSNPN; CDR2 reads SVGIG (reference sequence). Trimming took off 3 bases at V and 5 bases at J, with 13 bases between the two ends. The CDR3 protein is CAWRRAGRTEAFF. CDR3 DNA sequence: TGTGCCTGGAGGAGGGCAGGGAGGACTGAAGCTTTCTTT.

CDR3 sequence: CASSQDRAATGGYTF. The CDR3 DNA reads TGTGCCAGCAGCCAAGATCGAGCTGCTACGGGTGGCTACACCTTC. This chain joins TRBV4-2 and TRBJ1-2, with D unclear. From germline, CDR1 is LGHNA and CDR2 YNFKEQ. V was cut by 0 bases and J by 7 bases, with 15 bases left in between. This CDR3 region has 15 residues.

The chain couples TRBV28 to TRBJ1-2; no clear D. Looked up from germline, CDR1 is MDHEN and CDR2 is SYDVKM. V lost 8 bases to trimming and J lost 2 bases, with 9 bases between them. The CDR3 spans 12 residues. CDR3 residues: CASRHMNYGYTF. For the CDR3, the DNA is TGTGCCAGCCGACACATGAACTATGGCTACACCTTC.

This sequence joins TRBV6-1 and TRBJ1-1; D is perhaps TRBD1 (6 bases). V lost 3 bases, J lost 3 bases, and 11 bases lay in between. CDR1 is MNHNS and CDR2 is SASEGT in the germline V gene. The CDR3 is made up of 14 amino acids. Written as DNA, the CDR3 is TGTGCCAGCAGTGAGCCAGGGGATTACACTGAAGCTTTCTTT. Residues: CASSEPGDYTEAFF.

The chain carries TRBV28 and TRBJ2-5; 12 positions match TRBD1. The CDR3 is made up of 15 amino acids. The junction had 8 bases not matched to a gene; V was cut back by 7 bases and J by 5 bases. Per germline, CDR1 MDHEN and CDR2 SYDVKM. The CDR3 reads CASKDGDRGRETQYF. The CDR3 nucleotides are TGTGCCAGCAAGGACGGGGACAGGGGGCGGGAGACCCAGTACTTC.

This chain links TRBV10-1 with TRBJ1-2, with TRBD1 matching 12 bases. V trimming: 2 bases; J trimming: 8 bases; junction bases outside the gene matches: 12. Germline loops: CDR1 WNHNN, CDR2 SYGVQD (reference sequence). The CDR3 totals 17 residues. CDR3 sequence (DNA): TGCGCCAGCAGTGAGCCCAACCCGGGACAGGGGGCACGGGGCTACACCTTC. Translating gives CASSEPNPGQGARGYTF.

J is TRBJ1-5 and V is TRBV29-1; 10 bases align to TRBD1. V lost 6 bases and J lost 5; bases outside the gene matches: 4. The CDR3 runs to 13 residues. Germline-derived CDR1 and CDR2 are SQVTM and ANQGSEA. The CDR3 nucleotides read TGCAGCGTGGGACAGGGGCGACATCAGCCCCAGCATTTT. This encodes CSVGQGRHQPQHF.

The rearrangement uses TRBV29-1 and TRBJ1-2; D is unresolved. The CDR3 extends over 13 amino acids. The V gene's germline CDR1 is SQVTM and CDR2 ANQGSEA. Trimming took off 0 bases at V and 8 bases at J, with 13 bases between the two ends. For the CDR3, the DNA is TGCAGCGTTGAAGATCCGTCGCGCGGGGGCTACACCTTC. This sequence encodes CSVEDPSRGGYTF.

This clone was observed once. For the CDR3, the DNA is TGTGCCAGCAGCGGAATGGACAGAGCTAACTATGGCTACACCTTC. It codes for CASSGMDRANYGYTF. The chain has TRBV13 and TRBJ1-2; weak D call: TRBD1 (6 bases). Germline CDR1 and CDR2: PRHDT and FYEKMQ (reference sequence). This CDR3 spans 15 amino acids. V was pared by 5 bases and J by 0 bases, with 13 bases between.

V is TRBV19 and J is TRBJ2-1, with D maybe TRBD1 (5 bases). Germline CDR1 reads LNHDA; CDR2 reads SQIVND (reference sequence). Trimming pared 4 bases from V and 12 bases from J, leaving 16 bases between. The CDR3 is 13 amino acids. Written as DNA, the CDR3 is TGTGCCAGTAGTACCATGGACAATCTCGGGCAGTTCTTC. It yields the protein CASSTMDNLGQFF.

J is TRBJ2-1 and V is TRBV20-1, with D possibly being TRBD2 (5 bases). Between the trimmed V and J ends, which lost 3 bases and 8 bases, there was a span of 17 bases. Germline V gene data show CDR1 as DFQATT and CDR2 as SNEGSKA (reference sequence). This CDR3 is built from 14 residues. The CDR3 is CSASPLGKADEQFF. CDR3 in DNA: TGCAGTGCTAGTCCCCTCGGGAAGGCCGATGAGCAGTTCTTC.

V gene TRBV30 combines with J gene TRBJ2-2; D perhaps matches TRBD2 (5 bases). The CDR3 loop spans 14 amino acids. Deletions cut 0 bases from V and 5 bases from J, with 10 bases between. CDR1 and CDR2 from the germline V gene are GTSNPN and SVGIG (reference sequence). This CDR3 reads CAWSVNRGTGELFF. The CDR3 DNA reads TGTGCCTGGAGTGTAAACCGGGGTACCGGGGAGCTGTTTTTT.

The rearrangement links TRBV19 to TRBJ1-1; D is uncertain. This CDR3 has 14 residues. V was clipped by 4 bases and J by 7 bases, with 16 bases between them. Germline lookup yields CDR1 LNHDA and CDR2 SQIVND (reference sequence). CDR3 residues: CASSTTLLSGEAFF. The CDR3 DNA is TGTGCCAGTAGTACGACCCTCTTGTCAGGTGAAGCTTTCTTT.

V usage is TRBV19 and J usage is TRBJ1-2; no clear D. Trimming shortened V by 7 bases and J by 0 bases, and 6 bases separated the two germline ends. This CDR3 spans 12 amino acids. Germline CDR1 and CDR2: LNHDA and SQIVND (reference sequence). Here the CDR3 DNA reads TGTGCCAGTACGAAGCCTAACTATGGCTACACCTTC. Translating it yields CASTKPNYGYTF.

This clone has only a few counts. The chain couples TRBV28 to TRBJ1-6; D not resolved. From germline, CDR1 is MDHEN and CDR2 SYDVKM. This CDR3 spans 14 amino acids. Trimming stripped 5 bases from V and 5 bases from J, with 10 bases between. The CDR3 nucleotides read TGTGCCAGCAGTAGCGGTTTCGATAATTCACCCCTCCACTTT. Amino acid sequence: CASSSGFDNSPLHF.

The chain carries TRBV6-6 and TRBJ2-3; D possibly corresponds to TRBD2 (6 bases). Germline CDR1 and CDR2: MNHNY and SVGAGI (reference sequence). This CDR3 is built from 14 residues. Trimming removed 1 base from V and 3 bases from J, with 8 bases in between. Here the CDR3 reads CASSYLADTDTQYF. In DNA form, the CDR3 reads TGTGCCAGCAGTTACTTAGCGGATACAGATACGCAGTATTTT.